This T cell receptor (beta chain) emerged from a study of blood T cell repertoires in COVID-19. Study information: Collection of acute and convalescent COVID-19 samples took place in the United States, Italy and Spain. Sample material is recorded as cDNA or gDNA derived from T cells, B-cell-depleted T cells, or PBMCs.

Authors' methods: Using reference gene primer amplification, nucleated cell counts were estimated. Some clones are missing from TCRdb's copy, which holds only in-frame ones; the method was immunoSEQ multiplex PCR. From that table come the V and J calls and clone size; the DNA was used to work out D and trimming. The data contain about 59,000 clones, 79% of them singletons. Germline V lookup: CDR1 SGHNT, CDR2 YYREEE (reference sequence). Between the trimmed V and J ends, which lost 2 bases and 1 base, there was a span of 9 bases. The CDR3 runs 14 residues. Sequencing was performed on peripheral blood. V is TRBV5-4 and J is TRBJ1-1, with a tentative D call TRBD1 (6 bases). The sequence derives from a man aged 60 to 69 with acute or convalescent COVID-19. The CDR3 here is CASSLRDKNTEAFF. The CDR3 DNA is TGTGCCAGCAGCTTAAGGGACAAGAACACTGAAGCTTTCTTT.